The 26 T cell receptor beta chains given below trace back to one sample, sequenced in a study of technical replicates of blood from a few donors. The method was immunoSEQ multiplex PCR; TCRdb's version includes in-frame clones alone and lacks a portion of them. Of 65,000 to 80,000 clones detected, 95% to 98% appear once; the ten largest clones hold roughly 0.26%. Sequencing was performed on T cells isolated from PBMCs. The receptors derive from a human donor in good health.

The chain combines TRBV27 with TRBJ1-1; 9 bases are shared with TRBD1. The V segment lost 1 base and the J segment 8 bases; nucleotides outside the gene matches: 2. CDR1 is MNHEY, CDR2 SMNVEV, per germline (reference sequence). The CDR3 is 13 residues long. CDR3 in amino acids: CASSLLGTGEAFF. For the CDR3, the DNA is TGTGCCAGCAGTTTATTGGGGACAGGGGAAGCTTTCTTT.

This clone has only one observation. This chain joins TRBV14 and TRBJ2-5; D is unclear. CDR1 is SGHDN, CDR2 FVKESK, per germline. Trimming pared 1 base from V and 4 bases from J, leaving 10 bases between. The CDR3 has 14 amino acids. The CDR3 here is CASSQVSFRETQYF. The CDR3 DNA is TGTGCCAGCAGCCAAGTATCCTTCAGAGAGACCCAGTACTTC.

The CDR3 loop reads CASSPGTGLSNQPQHF. The CDR3 DNA is TGTGCCAGCAGCCCCGGGACAGGGTTGAGCAATCAGCCCCAGCATTTT. V usage is TRBV9 and J usage is TRBJ1-5; 9 nucleotides align to TRBD1. Germline loops: CDR1 SGDLS, CDR2 YYNGEE. The CDR3 contains 16 residues. The V and J ends lost 4 bases and 1 base, in that order; junction bases with no gene match: 6.

This clone was picked up one time. The V call is TRBV7-9, the J call TRBJ2-7; the D is unclear. The V gene's germline CDR1 is SEHNR and CDR2 FQNEAQ (reference sequence). The CDR3 has 12 amino acids. Trimming shortened V by 4 bases and J by 0 bases, and 4 bases separated the two germline ends. This CDR3 reads CASSYSSYEQYF. The CDR3 bases are TGTGCCAGCAGCTATAGCTCCTACGAGCAGTACTTC.

This clone was seen only once. The rearrangement links TRBV7-9 to TRBJ1-2, with D perhaps matching TRBD1 (6 bases). V lost 4 bases, J lost 6 bases, and 18 bases lay in between. The CDR3 has 15 amino acids. CDR1 is SEHNR and CDR2 is FQNEAQ in the germline V gene (reference sequence). The CDR3 region has the DNA TGTGCCAGCAGCTCACACAGGGAATTAGTGGATGGCTACACCTTC. This sequence encodes CASSSHRELVDGYTF.

This clone was observed once. The J gene is TRBJ2-2, the V gene TRBV29-1; possible D gene TRBD2, 6 bases. CDR1 and CDR2 (germline): SQVTM, ANQGSEA. The CDR3 sequence is 12 residues long. V was pared by 6 bases and J by 5 bases, with 10 bases between. The CDR3 protein is CSVAGRTGELFF. In nucleotides, the CDR3 is TGCAGCGTCGCGGGGCGGACCGGGGAGCTGTTTTTT.

The J gene is TRBJ2-2, the V gene TRBV5-1; 7 nucleotides line up with TRBD2. The germline CDR1 and CDR2 sequences are SGHRS and YFSETQ. This CDR3 is 15 amino acids long. The J segment lost 1 base and the V segment lost 2 bases, leaving 2 bases of the junction unmatched. The CDR3 DNA follows: TGCGCCAGCAGCTTTTCTAGCGGGAACACCGGGGAGCTGTTTTTT. It translates to CASSFSSGNTGELFF.

This rearrangement joins TRBV19 to TRBJ1-4; D remains ambiguous. The CDR3 runs to 17 residues. The germline V gene has CDR1 LNHDA and CDR2 SQIVND (reference sequence). Trimming shortened V by 11 bases and J by 0 bases, and 22 bases separated the two germline ends. The CDR3 DNA is TGTGCCGCCAGTGACCGGACGGGATTTGCAACTAATGAAAAACTGTTTTTT. Amino acids: CAASDRTGFATNEKLFF.

J is TRBJ2-7 and V is TRBV9, with 9 nucleotides matching TRBD2. This CDR3 is built from 16 residues. The junction had 12 bases not matched to a gene; V was cut back by 2 bases and J by 6 bases. CDR1 SGDLS and CDR2 YYNGEE come from the germline V gene. The CDR3 spells CASSVDSGTSFSEQYF. In nucleotides, the CDR3 is TGTGCCAGCAGCGTCGATTCCGGGACTAGCTTTTCCGAGCAGTACTTC.

The chain is built from TRBV7-9 and TRBJ2-1; 9 bases align to TRBD1. Germline CDR1 SEHNR, CDR2 FQNEAQ (reference sequence). The CDR3 has 15 residues. Unmatched junction bases numbered 7, after V lost 2 bases and J lost 8 bases. This CDR3 reads CASSLIQGAIDEQFF. The CDR3 DNA is TGTGCCAGCAGCTTAATACAGGGGGCGATTGATGAGCAGTTCTTC.

V gene TRBV2 combines with J gene TRBJ2-7, with 7 bases that match TRBD2. Germline V gives CDR1 SNHLY, CDR2 FYNNEI. The J segment lost 3 bases and the V segment lost 7 bases, leaving 15 bases of the junction unmatched. This CDR3 has 16 residues. The CDR3 region is CASTPVRAGVSYEQYF. In nucleotides, the CDR3 is TGTGCCAGCACGCCAGTTCGTGCGGGAGTCAGCTACGAGCAGTACTTC.

This clone has only a few counts. This chain links TRBV5-1 with TRBJ2-7; 8 nucleotides match TRBD1. The CDR3 spans 15 residues. The V segment lost 0 bases and the J segment 5 bases; nucleotides outside the gene matches: 7. Germline V gene sequence: CDR1 SGHRS, CDR2 YFSETQ. The CDR3 nucleotides are TGCGCCAGCAGCTTGGCGGCAGGGGGCGTCAACGAGCAGTACTTC. This gives the protein CASSLAAGGVNEQYF.

The rearrangement links TRBV30 to TRBJ2-1; 10 bases are a match to TRBD1. The CDR3 is 15 residues long. Germline V gene data show CDR1 as GTSNPN and CDR2 as SVGIG (reference sequence). V shed 0 bases and J 3 bases; nucleotides not matched to a gene: 2. The CDR3 loop reads CAWSVRTGGYNEQFF. The CDR3 DNA is TGTGCCTGGAGTGTCCGGACAGGGGGCTACAATGAGCAGTTCTTC.

The rearrangement links TRBV29-1 to TRBJ2-7, with 11 bases identical to TRBD2. Germline CDR1 is SQVTM and CDR2 is ANQGSEA. Losses at the gene ends were 1 base for V and 2 bases for J; bases not matched to a gene: 4. The CDR3 is 15 amino acids. CDR3 bases: TGCAGCGTTGAAGGTAGCGGGAGGGGGGCCTACGAGCAGTACTTC. It is translated as CSVEGSGRGAYEQYF.

The gene calls are TRBV29-1 and TRBJ1-2; D gene unclear. The V and J ends lost 3 bases and 1 base respectively, with 21 bases between them. Germline lookup yields CDR1 SQVTM and CDR2 ANQGSEA. The CDR3 loop spans 17 amino acids. In nucleotides, the CDR3 is TGCAGCGTTGATCAACCGCATGCAGGTTATTTTAACTATGGCTACACCTTC. Translating gives CSVDQPHAGYFNYGYTF. Full variable domain (rest looked up from reference TRBV29-1 and TRBJ1-2): SAVISQKPSRDICQRGTSLTIQCQVDSQVTMMFWYRQQPGQSLTLIATANQGSEATYESGFVIDKFPISRPNLTFSTLTVSNMSPEDSSIYLCSVDQPHAGYFNYGYTFGSGTRLTVV.

The chain couples TRBV5-6 to TRBJ2-3; D not certain. CDR1 is SGHDT and CDR2 is YYEEEE in the germline V gene. Trimming removed 0 bases at V and 2 bases at J, with 13 bases between. The CDR3 has 16 residues. The CDR3 DNA follows: TGTGCCAGCAGCTTGGTTGGTCAGATTTCCACAGATACGCAGTATTTT. Protein: CASSLVGQISTDTQYF.

V gene TRBV4-2 combines with J gene TRBJ2-3, with 9 bases fitting TRBD2. V was clipped by 4 bases and J by 0 bases; unmatched bases: 5. Germline V CDR1 and CDR2: LGHNA, YNFKEQ. The CDR3 has 16 amino acids. CDR3 in DNA: TGTGCCAGCAGCCGCCTAACTAGCGGGAGCACAGATACGCAGTATTTT. Translated, it gives CASSRLTSGSTDTQYF.

The CDR3 DNA is TGTGCCAGCAGCGGGGACAGTAACACCATATATTTT. It yields the protein CASSGDSNTIYF. This chain uses TRBV5-4 with TRBJ1-3, with 7 nucleotides matching TRBD1. Germline assignment: CDR1 SGHNT and CDR2 YYREEE (reference sequence). The CDR3 totals 12 residues. The ends lost 4 bases at V and 7 bases at J; junction bases unmatched: 2.

This sequence joins TRBV6-5 and TRBJ2-1, with TRBD2 matching over 7 bases. The J segment lost 4 bases and the V segment lost 6 bases, leaving 0 bases of the junction unmatched. This CDR3 region has 12 residues. The germline gives CDR1 MNHEY, CDR2 SVGAGI. CDR3 nucleotide sequence: TGTGCCAGCAGGCGGGGGTACAATGAGCAGTTCTTC. Its translation: CASRRGYNEQFF.

The V and J genes are TRBV7-2 and TRBJ2-7; 12 bases map to TRBD2. The CDR3 consists of 16 residues. Losses at the gene ends were 4 bases for V and 3 bases for J; bases not matched to a gene: 7. CDR1 is SGHTA and CDR2 is FQGNSA in the germline V gene. CDR3 amino acids: CASSSRTSGDFYEQYF. The CDR3 DNA is TGTGCCAGCAGCTCCAGGACTAGCGGGGATTTCTACGAGCAGTACTTC.

The rearrangement links TRBV28 to TRBJ2-3; 8 nucleotides match TRBD1. The CDR3 runs 14 residues. CDR1 is MDHEN and CDR2 is SYDVKM in the germline V gene. The junction had 2 bases not matched to a gene; V was cut back by 4 bases and J by 2 bases. CDR3 DNA sequence: TGTGCCAGCAGTTGGACAGGGTCCACAGATACGCAGTATTTT. This codes for CASSWTGSTDTQYF.

V and J are TRBV19 and TRBJ1-5; TRBD1 might be the D (5 bases). The CDR3 loop spans 15 amino acids. The germline V and J ends were trimmed by 1 base and 2 bases, with 9 bases remaining between them. In germline, CDR1 is LNHDA, CDR2 SQIVND (reference sequence). In nucleotides, the CDR3 is TGTGCCAGTAGTATAGTAGAACAGGGCAATCAGCCCCAGCATTTT. This encodes CASSIVEQGNQPQHF.

The chain joins TRBV7-2 to TRBJ1-3; the match to TRBD1 covers 7 bases. CDR3 length equals 14 residues. J lost 8 bases, V lost 5 bases, and 9 bases had no gene match. Germline V CDR1 and CDR2: SGHTA, FQGNSA. For the CDR3, the DNA is TGTGCCAGCAGCCTCCGACAGGGAAAGGACACCATATATTTT. Translated, it gives CASSLRQGKDTIYF.

V and J are TRBV15 and TRBJ2-7; perhaps TRBD2 as D (6 bases). Germline CDR1 is LNHNV and CDR2 is YYDKDF (reference sequence). The V end was cut by 3 bases, the J end by 1 base, with 10 bases between. The CDR3 is made up of 14 amino acids. The CDR3 is CATSRGGVSYEQYF. The CDR3 nucleotides are TGTGCCACCAGCAGGGGCGGGGTGTCCTACGAGCAGTACTTC.

The chain carries TRBV6-1 and TRBJ2-5; D uncertain. This CDR3 spans 14 amino acids. V was shortened by 5 bases and J by 0 bases, with 10 bases between the two germline ends. Germline lookup yields CDR1 MNHNS and CDR2 SASEGT. This chain's CDR3 is CASSLSGYQETQYF. CDR3 sequence (DNA): TGTGCCAGCAGTTTATCAGGCTACCAAGAGACCCAGTACTTC.

The V and J genes are TRBV20-1 and TRBJ2-1, with no clear D. Per germline, CDR1 DFQATT and CDR2 SNEGSKA (reference sequence). Trimming took 6 bases from V and 4 from J, leaving 7 bases between them. CDR3 length: 11 amino acids. The CDR3: CSASTYNEQFF. In nucleotides, the CDR3 is TGCAGTGCCTCCACTTACAATGAGCAGTTCTTC.